This T cell receptor beta chain comes out of a study of early T cells in non-severe SARS-CoV-2 infection. In TCRdb, the 5' RACE reads were re-called with MiXCR into one record per CDR3 protein. The table includes 98,000 or so distinct CDR3 sequences, 8% to 13% detected once. Germline loops: CDR1 SEHNR, CDR2 FQNEAQ (reference sequence). This CDR3 contains 13 residues. V was trimmed by 5 bases and J by 9 bases, leaving 17 bases between them. This clonotype has ten or more counts. Sequencing was carried out using whole blood. The sequence came from an adult who was a healthcare worker with PCR-confirmed SARS-CoV-2 infection or an uninfected control (not recorded which). The chain is built from TRBV7-9 and TRBJ2-7; D is possibly TRBD1 (5 bases). In DNA, the CDR3 is TGTGCCAGCAGCGCCACCAGGGTTTTAACGCAGTACTTC. This codes for CASSATRVLTQYF.